This T cell receptor (beta chain) was observed in a study of response to subunit inactivated influenza vaccine. A remark on this clonotype: What it binds is not known.

TCRdb itself ran the RT-PCR reads through MiXCR, one entry per CDR3 protein. The sample lists fewer than 700,000 distinct CDR3 sequences, under 15% occurring once. Study-level findings and limits: The authors suggested that few new T cells are recruited per seasonal influenza vaccination.

CDR3 length: 18 amino acids. Germline V gene data show CDR1 as SGHAT and CDR2 as FQDESV (reference sequence). With V trimmed by 4 bases and J by 0 bases, 12 bases remained unmatched. This receptor was identified in a man aged 45 to 65 who received an inactivated influenza vaccine. Specimen: PBMCs from blood, collected roughly 45 days after vaccination. V and J are TRBV11-1 and TRBJ1-2, with 9 bases that match TRBD1. The CDR3: CASSSPGTGRKANYGYTF. The CDR3, as DNA: TGTGCCAGCAGCTCCCCCGGGACAGGGCGTAAAGCTAACTATGGCTACACCTTC.